The rows below give T cell receptor beta chains drawn from one sample of a study of pediatric ulcerative colitis. Repertoires were generated with immunoSEQ multiplex PCR, while TCRdb's copy carries only in-frame clones and drops some. The sample has about 64,000 clones; around 85% are singletons. Sample: blood. The receptors derive from a boy between 10 and 17 years old with severe ulcerative colitis. Each CDR3 is given with its conserved first and last residue. A D gene is named only where the DNA matches it firmly. Expanded clones are given a class, and other clones once, few, many or no size at all.

cdr3_aa: CASTYVEARGEQFF
cdr3_nt: TGTGCCAGCACCTACGTAGAGGCCCGGGGTGAGCAGTTCTTC
d_call: .
v_call: TRBV5-4
clone_size: .
j_call: TRBJ2-1

cdr3_aa: CASNALRETQYF
cdr3_nt: TGTGCCAGCAATGCCCTGCGGGAGACCCAGTACTTC
d_call: .
v_call: TRBV6-4
clone_size: .
j_call: TRBJ2-5

cdr3_aa: CASSLLTDWNTEAFF
cdr3_nt: TGTGCCAGCAGCTTATTGACGGATTGGAACACTGAAGCTTTCTTT
d_call: .
v_call: TRBV5-6
clone_size: .
j_call: TRBJ1-1

cdr3_aa: CASSAQGAGHEQFF
cdr3_nt: TGTGCCAGTAGTGCCCAGGGGGCCGGGCATGAGCAGTTCTTC
d_call: TRBD1
v_call: TRBV19
clone_size: .
j_call: TRBJ2-1

cdr3_aa: CASSLVGGPTDTQYF
cdr3_nt: TGTGCCAGCAGCTTAGTAGGGGGTCCCACAGATACGCAGTATTTT
d_call: .
v_call: TRBV7-2
clone_size: .
j_call: TRBJ2-3

cdr3_aa: CASISEAAAVGGYTF
cdr3_nt: TGTGCCAGTATATCTGAGGCGGCCGCAGTGGGTGGCTACACCTTC
d_call: .
v_call: TRBV19
clone_size: .
j_call: TRBJ1-2

cdr3_aa: CASSLGSGTIQETQYF
cdr3_nt: TGTGCCAGCAGCTTAGGGAGCGGGACGATCCAAGAGACCCAGTACTTC
d_call: TRBD2
v_call: TRBV7-2
clone_size: .
j_call: TRBJ2-5

cdr3_aa: CASSLVVNEQETQYF
cdr3_nt: TGTGCCAGCAGCTTGGTTGTAAATGAGCAGGAGACCCAGTACTTC
d_call: .
v_call: TRBV5-6
clone_size: .
j_call: TRBJ2-5

cdr3_aa: CSALTTYEQYF
cdr3_nt: TGCAGTGCCTTGACCACCTACGAGCAGTACTTC
d_call: .
v_call: TRBV20-1
clone_size: once
j_call: TRBJ2-7

cdr3_aa: CSVGGGTGSNQPQHF
cdr3_nt: TGCAGCGTTGGTGGTGGAACAGGGAGCAATCAGCCCCAGCATTTT
d_call: .
v_call: TRBV29-1
clone_size: .
j_call: TRBJ1-5

cdr3_aa: CASSLDTFGGYTF
cdr3_nt: TGCGCCAGCAGCCTGGACACATTTGGGGGCTACACCTTC
d_call: .
v_call: TRBV5-1
clone_size: .
j_call: TRBJ1-2

cdr3_aa: CASSEDGSYGYTF
cdr3_nt: TGTGCCAGCAGTGAGGACGGGAGCTATGGCTACACCTTC
d_call: .
v_call: TRBV6-6
clone_size: once
j_call: TRBJ1-2

cdr3_aa: CASSDSQGNTGELFF
cdr3_nt: TGTGCCAGCAGTGATTCACAGGGCAACACCGGGGAGCTGTTTTTT
d_call: .
v_call: TRBV2
clone_size: .
j_call: TRBJ2-2

cdr3_aa: CASSGTYQETQYF
cdr3_nt: TGTGCCAGCAGTGGAACCTACCAAGAGACCCAGTACTTC
d_call: .
v_call: TRBV25-1
clone_size: .
j_call: TRBJ2-5

cdr3_aa: CASQSRTGGLYEQYF
cdr3_nt: TGTGCCAGCCAGTCCAGGACAGGGGGTCTCTACGAGCAGTACTTC
d_call: TRBD1
v_call: TRBV6-1
clone_size: once
j_call: TRBJ2-7

cdr3_aa: CASSSRTYEQYF
cdr3_nt: TGTGCCAGCAGTTCCAGGACCTACGAGCAGTACTTC
d_call: .
v_call: TRBV25-1
clone_size: few
j_call: TRBJ2-7

cdr3_aa: CASSMYRGMNTEAFF
cdr3_nt: TGTGCCAGCAGTATGTACAGGGGGATGAACACTGAAGCTTTCTTT
d_call: TRBD1
v_call: TRBV27
clone_size: .
j_call: TRBJ1-1

cdr3_aa: CAISGPSTGELFF
cdr3_nt: TGTGCCATCAGTGGGCCGAGCACCGGGGAGCTGTTTTTT
d_call: .
v_call: TRBV10-3
clone_size: .
j_call: TRBJ2-2

cdr3_aa: CASSLVGWRPGEETQYF
cdr3_nt: TGTGCCAGCAGCTTAGTTGGATGGAGGCCAGGTGAAGAGACCCAGTACTTC
d_call: .
v_call: TRBV7-2
clone_size: .
j_call: TRBJ2-5

cdr3_aa: CASSQGTSGRNYNEQFF
cdr3_nt: TGCGCCAGCAGCCAAGGGACTAGCGGGAGAAACTACAATGAGCAGTTCTTC
d_call: TRBD2
v_call: TRBV4-3
clone_size: once
j_call: TRBJ2-1

cdr3_aa: CASSLISSYEQYF
cdr3_nt: TGTGCCAGCAGCTTGATTAGCTCCTACGAGCAGTACTTC
d_call: .
v_call: TRBV5-4
clone_size: .
j_call: TRBJ2-7

cdr3_aa: CASSSGRNTIYF
cdr3_nt: TGTGCCAGCAGCTCAGGACGGAACACCATATATTTT
d_call: .
v_call: TRBV11-2
clone_size: .
j_call: TRBJ1-3

cdr3_aa: CASRAIMVTEAFF
cdr3_nt: TGTGCCAGCAGGGCAATCATGGTCACTGAAGCTTTCTTT
d_call: .
v_call: TRBV6-5
clone_size: .
j_call: TRBJ1-1

cdr3_aa: CASSPGTGNNEQFF
cdr3_nt: TGTGCCAGCAGCCCCGGGACAGGGAACAATGAGCAGTTCTTC
d_call: TRBD1
v_call: TRBV7-9
clone_size: .
j_call: TRBJ2-1

cdr3_aa: CASSYGTGYEQYF
cdr3_nt: TGTGCCAGCAGCTATGGGACAGGGTACGAGCAGTACTTC
d_call: TRBD1
v_call: TRBV7-3
clone_size: .
j_call: TRBJ2-7

cdr3_aa: CASSQDRGDEQFF
cdr3_nt: TGTGCCAGCAGCCAAGATAGAGGGGATGAGCAGTTCTTC
d_call: .
v_call: TRBV4-2
clone_size: .
j_call: TRBJ2-1

cdr3_aa: CASSQDPGRGKSSYNEQFF
cdr3_nt: TGCGCCAGCAGCCAAGATCCTGGTAGAGGAAAAAGCTCCTACAATGAGCAGTTCTTC
d_call: .
v_call: TRBV4-3
clone_size: .
j_call: TRBJ2-1

cdr3_aa: CASSRRSLAGDNEQFF
cdr3_nt: TGCGCCAGCAGTCGAAGATCGCTAGCGGGAGACAATGAGCAGTTCTTC
d_call: TRBD2
v_call: TRBV4-3
clone_size: .
j_call: TRBJ2-1

cdr3_aa: CASSEFQGDPYEQYF
cdr3_nt: TGCGCCAGCAGTGAGTTTCAGGGGGATCCCTACGAGCAGTACTTC
d_call: TRBD1
v_call: TRBV10-1
clone_size: .
j_call: TRBJ2-7

cdr3_aa: CAWSGEGDIQYF
cdr3_nt: TGTGCCTGGAGTGGGGAGGGTGACATTCAGTACTTC
d_call: TRBD2
v_call: TRBV30
clone_size: .
j_call: TRBJ2-4

cdr3_aa: CASSAGGGLAPGEQYF
cdr3_nt: TGTGCCAGCAGCGCGGGCGGGGGACTAGCCCCCGGCGAGCAGTACTTC
d_call: TRBD2
v_call: TRBV9
clone_size: .
j_call: TRBJ2-7

cdr3_aa: CAYGGPGHEQYF
cdr3_nt: TGTGCCTACGGAGGACCGGGGCACGAGCAGTACTTC
d_call: .
v_call: TRBV30
clone_size: .
j_call: TRBJ2-7

cdr3_aa: CASSGQRNTEAFF
cdr3_nt: TGTGCCAGTAGCGGACAGAGGAACACTGAAGCTTTCTTT
d_call: .
v_call: TRBV19
clone_size: few
j_call: TRBJ1-1

cdr3_aa: CASSLSGLAQYNEQFF
cdr3_nt: TGTGCCAGCAGTCTTTCAGGACTAGCCCAATACAATGAGCAGTTCTTC
d_call: TRBD2
v_call: TRBV27
clone_size: .
j_call: TRBJ2-1

cdr3_aa: CSVAGGNTGELFF
cdr3_nt: TGCAGCGTAGCGGGAGGGAACACCGGGGAGCTGTTTTTT
d_call: TRBD2
v_call: TRBV29-1
clone_size: .
j_call: TRBJ2-2